The entry below gives a single TCR beta chain sequence along with its context. This sample is drawn from a study of OX40 agonist ivuxolimab in advanced cancers. Study details: Three patients responded partially, comprising one with hepatocellular carcinoma and two with cutaneous melanoma.

The repertoire was sequenced with immunoSEQ multiplex PCR; TCRdb's copy has only in-frame clones and lacks some. The sample holds 40,000 to 50,000 clones, 82% seen once. This sequence originates from an adult with an advanced solid tumor such as melanoma, head and neck, liver or kidney cancer. Here the sequenced sample was CD4+ or CD8+ T cells sorted from blood, taken in a trial of the OX40 agonist ivuxolimab.

CDR3 amino acids: CASSFRGASRGTQYF. The CDR3 nucleotides are TGTGCCAGCAGCTTCCGGGGGGCTTCCCGGGGAACGCAGTATTTT. This sequence joins TRBV5-8 and TRBJ2-3; tentative D call: TRBD2 (7 bases). The germline V and J ends were trimmed by 2 bases and 9 bases, with 19 bases remaining between them. The germline CDR1 and CDR2 sequences are SGHTS and YDEGEE. CDR3 length equals 15 residues.